Sequencing of this T cell receptor (beta chain) was carried out in a study of cytomegalovirus exposure and HLA in healthy donors. PCR used 60 Vbeta primers and 13 Jbeta primers. Libraries were prepared by immunoSEQ multiplex PCR; TCRdb keeps only in-frame clonotypes and omits some of them. The table includes 200,000 or so clones, approximately 78% detected once. Per the germline V gene, CDR1 is SGHVS and CDR2 is FQNEAQ. The trim removed 4 bases at V and 6 bases at J, leaving 14 bases unmatched. This CDR3 contains 17 residues. The chain employs TRBV7-8 and TRBJ2-3; TRBD1 matches at 9 bases. The sequencing input was PBMCs. The sequence came from a woman aged 40 to 50 in good health and CMV-seronegative. Here the CDR3 reads CASSSPPDRGAGDTQYF. The DNA for the CDR3 is TGTGCCAGCAGCTCACCCCCGGACAGGGGCGCAGGTGATACGCAGTATTTT.